Listed below are T cell receptor beta chains from one sample, sequenced in a study of T cell repertoires in cytomegalovirus infection. TCRdb itself ran the reads through MiXCR, one entry per CDR3 protein. The table includes around 120,000 distinct CDR3 sequences, about 40% detected once. Their recognized antigens are unknown. Sequencing was performed on CD8+ T cells from cultured PBMCs, taken from culture after CMV antigen stimulation. The receptors come from a human donor in good health (CMV status not recorded). Some clones in this sample may be carry-over from other donors' samples. Each CDR3 is given without its conserved first and last residue. The order of the fields is V gene, CDR3 protein.

TRBV3-1 ASSGWDRDTDTQY
TRBV5-1 ASSSNRQGWGETQY
TRBV12-3/TRBV12-4 ASSSLGTYSGNTIY
TRBV20-1 SARDLEAF
TRBV2 ASSVEFANTEAF
TRBV7-2 ASSLGPGVTDTQY
TRBV7-9 ASSQPGRNYGYT
TRBV6-5 ASSYSSSSNTEAF
TRBV2 ASSEVGGHNYGYT
TRBV7-9 ASSLAGWLYGYT
TRBV7-8 ASSLEGGQGYNEQF
TRBV7-9 ASRRETSSPLH
TRBV27 ASSLGPDNQPQH